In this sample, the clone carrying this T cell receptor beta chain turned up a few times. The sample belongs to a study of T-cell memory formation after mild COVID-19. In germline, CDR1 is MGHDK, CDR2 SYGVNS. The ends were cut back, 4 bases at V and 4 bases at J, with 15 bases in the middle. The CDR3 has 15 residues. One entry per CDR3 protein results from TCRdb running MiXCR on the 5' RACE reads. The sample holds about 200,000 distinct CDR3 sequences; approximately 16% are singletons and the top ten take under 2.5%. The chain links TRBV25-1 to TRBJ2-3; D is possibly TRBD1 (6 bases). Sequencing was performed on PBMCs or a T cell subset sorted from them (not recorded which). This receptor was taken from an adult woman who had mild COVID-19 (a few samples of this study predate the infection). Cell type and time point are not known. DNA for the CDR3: TGTGCCAGCAGTGTCAGGGGCCCGATGGCAGATACGCAGTATTTT. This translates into CASSVRGPMADTQYF.